This T cell receptor beta chain was profiled in a study of CD8 T cells in ankylosing spondylitis. TCRdb recomputed calls from the 5' RACE reads with MiXCR, one row per CDR3 protein. The table has around 33,000 distinct CDR3 sequences, 7.2% seen once; the top ten hold 10%. The table lists this clonotype with many counts. This sequence was found in a male donor with ankylosing spondylitis or in good health (not recorded which). The sequenced sample consisted of blood, either unsorted or a sorted T cell fraction (not recorded which).

This chain's CDR3 is CASSQNVGLGNTEAFF. CDR3 nucleotides: TGCGCCAGCAGCCAGAACGTCGGATTAGGGAACACTGAAGCTTTCTTT. The chain uses TRBV5-1 and TRBJ1-1; D is unresolved. V was pared by 4 bases and J by 1 base, with 17 bases between. The CDR3 has 16 amino acids. In germline, CDR1 is SGHRS, CDR2 YFSETQ.